Below are 30 T cell receptor beta chains sequenced from a single sample in a study of graft-versus-host responses after intestinal transplantation. Their target antigens are unknown. Here immunoSEQ multiplex PCR was the method, and the copy in TCRdb shows in-frame clones only, minus some. Of 70,000 to 95,000 clones in the sample, approximately 87% were seen once. The source was unstimulated CD4+ T cells sorted from spleen or lymph node cells, collected before intestinal transplant. Receptors originate from a human donor who received an intestinal transplant.

This clone turned up a few times. This sequence joins TRBV6-5 and TRBJ2-7, with a weak D call TRBD1 (7 bases). Germline lookup yields CDR1 MNHEY and CDR2 SVGAGI. The CDR3 has 14 residues. V lost 2 bases and J lost 3, with 11 bases in between. CDR3 protein: CASSYGGTDYEQYF. The CDR3 DNA reads TGTGCCAGCAGTTACGGGGGGACAGACTACGAGCAGTACTTC.

This rearrangement joins TRBV6-5 to TRBJ1-2; tentatively, D is TRBD1 (6 bases). Germline V gene data show CDR1 as MNHEY and CDR2 as SVGAGI. The CDR3 spans 16 residues. With 4 bases removed from V and 4 bases from J, the gap between germline ends came to 19 bases. CDR3 nucleotides: TGTGCCAGCAGTTCGGGGGGGCGTCTCGGAACCTATGGCTACACCTTC. Translating gives CASSSGGRLGTYGYTF.

V and J are TRBV5-4 and TRBJ1-2; possible D gene TRBD1, 5 bases. Germline V gene lookup returns CDR1 SGHNT and CDR2 YYREEE (reference sequence). Between the trimmed V and J ends, which lost 4 bases and 8 bases, there was a span of 18 bases. The length of the CDR3 is 14 residues. In DNA, the CDR3 is TGTGCCAGCAGCCCTCGGGGGACCCTATGGGGCTACACCTTC. This sequence encodes CASSPRGTLWGYTF.

The chain carries TRBV5-1 and TRBJ1-5; TRBD1 is a possible D gene (5 bases). Trimming shortened V by 4 bases and J by 5 bases, and 13 bases separated the two germline ends. From germline, CDR1 is SGHRS and CDR2 YFSETQ. The CDR3 sequence is 14 residues long. Here the CDR3 reads CASSRTSDDQPQHF. The DNA of the CDR3 is TGCGCCAGCAGCAGGACATCAGACGATCAGCCCCAGCATTTT.

This chain uses TRBV5-1 with TRBJ1-5; TRBD1 matches at 11 bases. The trim removed 3 bases at V and 5 bases at J, leaving 1 base unmatched. This CDR3 has 14 amino acids. CDR1 SGHRS and CDR2 YFSETQ come from the germline V gene. The CDR3 region is CASSSGQGDQPQHF. The CDR3 DNA reads TGCGCCAGCAGCTCGGGACAGGGGGATCAGCCCCAGCATTTT.

CDR3 region: CASSPLTPGSTGELFF. The CDR3, as DNA: TGCGCCAGCAGCCCCTTGACCCCAGGGTCCACCGGGGAGCTGTTTTTT. This chain joins TRBV10-1 and TRBJ2-2, with D possibly matching TRBD1 (5 bases). The germline gives CDR1 WNHNN, CDR2 SYGVQD (reference sequence). The ends were cut back, 6 bases at V and 4 bases at J, with 18 bases in the middle. There are 16 residues in the CDR3.

V usage is TRBV7-9 and J usage is TRBJ2-3; 7 bases line up with TRBD2. Losses at the gene ends were 6 bases for V and 4 bases for J; bases not matched to a gene: 7. This CDR3 has 14 amino acids. The germline V gene encodes CDR1 SEHNR and CDR2 FQNEAQ (reference sequence). The CDR3 DNA follows: TGTGCCAGCAGGTGGGACTATGGGGCAGATACGCAGTATTTT. It specifies CASRWDYGADTQYF.

CDR3 in DNA: TGTGCCAGCAGTGAGGTCCCCACTAGCGGGGGATCCTACGAGCAGTACTTC. Encoded protein: CASSEVPTSGGSYEQYF. The V and J genes are TRBV6-1 and TRBJ2-7, with TRBD2 identical over 11 bases. CDR1 is MNHNS and CDR2 is SASEGT in the germline V gene. The CDR3 is 17 residues long. With V trimmed by 3 bases and J by 1 base, 8 bases remained unmatched.

J is TRBJ1-6 and V is TRBV4-1; TRBD1 agrees at 9 bases. The length of the CDR3 is 18 residues. Germline-derived CDR1 and CDR2 are MGHRA and YSYEKL. The junction had 11 bases not matched to a gene; V was cut back by 8 bases and J by 0 bases. The CDR3 sequence is CASGKSDRGASYNSPLHF. CDR3 coding DNA: TGCGCCAGCGGAAAGTCGGACAGGGGCGCCTCCTATAATTCACCCCTCCACTTT.

This rearrangement joins TRBV5-1 to TRBJ2-6, with TRBD2 as a possible D gene (6 bases). The ends were cut back, 2 bases at V and 1 base at J, with 16 bases in the middle. CDR1 and CDR2 from the germline V gene are SGHRS and YFSETQ. CDR3 size: 18 residues. In nucleotides, the CDR3 is TGCGCCAGCAGCTTCCGGGACTCAGGCCAATCTGGGGCCAACGTCCTGACTTTC. Amino acids: CASSFRDSGQSGANVLTF.

The rearrangement uses TRBV2 and TRBJ1-4, with 9 bases fitting TRBD1. Germline loops: CDR1 SNHLY, CDR2 FYNNEI. Trimming at V came to 8 bases and at J to 6 bases, leaving 4 bases not matched to a gene. The CDR3 has 13 amino acids. The CDR3 sequence: CASSRDRDEKLFF. Written as DNA, the CDR3 is TGTGCCAGCTCTCGGGACAGGGATGAAAAACTGTTTTTT.

The V gene is TRBV6-5, the J gene TRBJ1-6; maybe TRBD1 (5 bases). Germline CDR1 MNHEY, CDR2 SVGAGI. V gave up 8 bases and J gave up 7 bases, with 18 bases separating them. There are 15 residues in the CDR3. CDR3 in DNA: TGTGCCAGCGGAACGCGGACGGGACTCAATTCACCCCTCCACTTT. Amino acid sequence: CASGTRTGLNSPLHF.

V and J are TRBV6-1 and TRBJ2-7, with D perhaps matching TRBD1 (5 bases). With 5 bases removed from V and 2 bases from J, the gap between germline ends came to 10 bases. CDR1 and CDR2 (germline): MNHNS, SASEGT. The CDR3 is 13 residues long. The CDR3 DNA follows: TGTGCCAGCAGTTCAGGGAACACCTACGAGCAGTACTTC. Its translation: CASSSGNTYEQYF.

The chain employs TRBV7-9 and TRBJ2-2, with D possibly TRBD1 on 6 matching bases. CDR1 is SEHNR, CDR2 FQNEAQ, per germline (reference sequence). With 1 base removed from V and 5 bases from J, the gap between germline ends came to 11 bases. The CDR3 totals 15 residues. The CDR3 DNA reads as TGTGCCAGCAGCTTAGGTCCAGGGGTAACCGGGGAGCTGTTTTTT. This codes for CASSLGPGVTGELFF. The full variable domain, with the rest looked up from reference TRBV7-9 and TRBJ2-2, is DTGVSQNPRHKITKRGQNVTFRCDPISEHNRLYWYRQTLGQGPEFLTYFQNEAQLEKSRLLSDRFSAERPKGSFSTLEIQRTEQGDSAMYLCASSLGPGVTGELFFGEGSRLTVL.

V gene TRBV15 combines with J gene TRBJ2-3; TRBD2 agrees at 9 bases. This CDR3 comprises 14 residues. With V trimmed by 9 bases and J by 2 bases, 6 bases remained unmatched. Germline V gene lookup returns CDR1 LNHNV and CDR2 YYDKDF (reference sequence). The CDR3 sequence is CATGGGGPTDTQYF. CDR3 bases: TGTGCCACGGGCGGGGGGGGACCCACAGATACGCAGTATTTT. The full variable domain, in which reference TRBV15 and TRBJ2-3 provide the parts outside the CDR3, is DAMVIQNPRYQVTQFGKPVTLSCSQTLNHNVMYWYQQKSSQAPKLLFHYYDKDFNNEADTPDNFQSRRPNTSFCFLDIRSPGLGDTAMYLCATGGGGPTDTQYFGPGTRLTVL.

The rearrangement links TRBV6-5 to TRBJ1-3; D not certain. The length of the CDR3 is 16 residues. V lost 1 base, J lost 0 bases, and 10 bases lay in between. Germline values: CDR1 MNHEY, CDR2 SVGAGI. For the CDR3, the DNA is TGTGCCAGCAGTTACTTGTCAGGAAGCTCTGGAAACACCATATATTTT. Residues: CASSYLSGSSGNTIYF.

The V and J genes are TRBV7-9 and TRBJ1-4; D possibly corresponds to TRBD1 (5 bases). Germline CDR1 reads SEHNR; CDR2 reads FQNEAQ (reference sequence). The length of the CDR3 is 14 residues. The V end was cut by 3 bases, the J end by 8 bases, with 13 bases between. CDR3 protein: CASSFRDWGEKLFF. The CDR3 DNA reads TGTGCCAGCAGCTTCCGGGACTGGGGAGAAAAACTGTTTTTT.

The gene calls are TRBV6-6 and TRBJ1-5, with D maybe TRBD1 (5 bases). The CDR3 covers 15 residues. Germline CDR1 and CDR2: MNHNY and SVGAGI (reference sequence). V was trimmed by 0 bases and J by 6 bases, leaving 12 bases between them. The CDR3 DNA is TGTGCCAGCAGTTACTCAGGCGCCGGGGGTCAGCCCCAGCATTTT. Protein sequence: CASSYSGAGGQPQHF.

This clone was counted a single time. The chain is built from TRBV7-9 and TRBJ2-7; TRBD2 might be the D (6 bases). Per the germline V gene, CDR1 is SEHNR and CDR2 is FQNEAQ (reference sequence). Trimming cost V 1 base and J 2 bases, with 9 bases left between them. The CDR3 loop spans 14 amino acids. CDR3 residues: CASSLVRGPYEQYF. CDR3 in DNA: TGTGCCAGCAGCTTAGTGCGGGGCCCCTACGAGCAGTACTTC.

J is TRBJ1-1 and V is TRBV15; 8 nucleotides align to TRBD1. The CDR3 is 19 amino acids. The V and J ends lost 1 base and 1 base, in that order; junction bases with no gene match: 14. From germline, CDR1 is LNHNV and CDR2 YYDKDF (reference sequence). The CDR3: CATSRAWGAQGATNTEAFF. The CDR3 bases are TGTGCCACCAGCAGAGCTTGGGGGGCGCAGGGGGCTACGAACACTGAAGCTTTCTTT.

The CDR3 DNA reads as TGTGCCAGCAGTTACTCGACCCGTAATAGGGGGCAGTACTTC. Protein product: CASSYSTRNRGQYF. The chain joins TRBV6-6 to TRBJ2-7; tentatively, D is TRBD1 (5 bases). The CDR3 has 14 amino acids. V was cut by 0 bases and J by 9 bases, with 15 bases left in between. Germline V gene lookup returns CDR1 MNHNY and CDR2 SVGAGI (reference sequence).

V usage is TRBV6-5 and J usage is TRBJ1-1; D possibly corresponds to TRBD1 (5 bases). The germline gives CDR1 MNHEY, CDR2 SVGAGI. Trimming cost V 2 bases and J 7 bases, with 11 bases left between them. The CDR3 consists of 13 residues. The CDR3: CASSYAGEGEAFF. The CDR3 DNA sequence: TGTGCCAGCAGTTACGCGGGGGAGGGTGAAGCTTTCTTT.

Note on this clone: Other nucleotide sequences in the sample specify the same CDR3. The gene calls are TRBV7-3 and TRBJ2-7; possible D gene TRBD1, 6 bases. Germline values: CDR1 SGHTA, CDR2 FQGTGA. Trimming stripped 5 bases from V and 3 bases from J, with 11 bases between. This CDR3 contains 13 residues. In nucleotides, the CDR3 is TGTGCCAGCAGCCTGGACAGCAACTACGAGCAGTACTTC. Translating it yields CASSLDSNYEQYF.

This rearrangement joins TRBV7-2 to TRBJ1-1; D is perhaps TRBD1 (6 bases). CDR3 length: 15 amino acids. V was trimmed by 5 bases and J by 1 base, leaving 14 bases between them. Germline values: CDR1 SGHTA, CDR2 FQGNSA. CDR3 nucleotides: TGTGCCAGCAGCCCATCCACAGGGTCGAACACTGAAGCTTTCTTT. This encodes CASSPSTGSNTEAFF. The full variable domain, rest sourced from reference TRBV7-2 and TRBJ1-1, is GAGVSQSPSNKVTEKGKDVELRCDPISGHTALYWYRQSLGQGLEFLIYFQGNSAPDKSGLPSDRFSAERTGGSVSTLTIQRTQQEDSAVYLCASSPSTGSNTEAFFGQGTRLTVV.

This clone came up a few times. This sequence joins TRBV6-1 and TRBJ1-4, with D possibly TRBD1 on 6 matching bases. The CDR3 runs to 15 residues. The V and J ends lost 9 bases and 8 bases respectively, with 22 bases between them. In germline, CDR1 is MNHNS, CDR2 SASEGT. The DNA of the CDR3 is TGTGCCAGTTCCCCCGGGGGGGCGAGGGGGGAAAAACTGTTTTTT. Translating gives CASSPGGARGEKLFF.

J is TRBJ2-1 and V is TRBV5-1; D is undetermined. This CDR3 contains 15 residues. CDR1 and CDR2 from the germline V gene are SGHRS and YFSETQ. V shed 0 bases and J shed 0 bases, with 7 bases lying between them. The CDR3 spells CASSLGSSSYNEQFF. The CDR3 DNA reads TGCGCCAGCAGCTTGGGTAGTAGCTCCTACAATGAGCAGTTCTTC.

The rearrangement links TRBV5-6 to TRBJ2-3; a weak D match, TRBD2 (6 bases). Germline loops: CDR1 SGHDT, CDR2 YYEEEE. This CDR3 region has 18 residues. Trimming took off 4 bases at V and 1 base at J, with 22 bases between the two ends. CDR3 DNA sequence: TGTGCCAGCAGCCCACGACTAGGAGGGGCCTTTCGCACAGATACGCAGTATTTT. This encodes CASSPRLGGAFRTDTQYF.

This sequence joins TRBV7-2 and TRBJ2-7, with TRBD1 as a possible D gene (7 bases). The length of the CDR3 is 13 residues. Trimming pared 5 bases from V and 4 bases from J, leaving 12 bases between. Per the germline V gene, CDR1 is SGHTA and CDR2 is FQGNSA. CDR3 amino acids: CASSGGGQYEQYF. DNA of the CDR3: TGTGCCAGCAGCGGAGGGGGCCAGTACGAGCAGTACTTC.

The chain has TRBV9 and TRBJ2-3; 8 positions match TRBD2. V lost 4 bases and J lost 2; bases outside the gene matches: 12. The CDR3 runs 17 residues. Germline CDR1 and CDR2: SGDLS and YYNGEE. The CDR3 sequence is CASSPPPWRGDTDTQYF. The CDR3 nucleotides are TGTGCCAGCAGCCCCCCTCCCTGGCGGGGGGACACAGATACGCAGTATTTT.

The CDR3 sequence is CASSIDHTGGPAEQYF. The CDR3 DNA follows: TGTGCCAGTAGTATAGATCACACGGGGGGGCCTGCCGAGCAGTACTTC. V gene TRBV19 combines with J gene TRBJ2-7; TRBD2 aligns across 8 bases. After removal of 0 bases from V and 6 bases from J, the junction contained 10 bases not matched to a gene. Germline V gives CDR1 LNHDA, CDR2 SQIVND (reference sequence). The CDR3 length is 16 residues.